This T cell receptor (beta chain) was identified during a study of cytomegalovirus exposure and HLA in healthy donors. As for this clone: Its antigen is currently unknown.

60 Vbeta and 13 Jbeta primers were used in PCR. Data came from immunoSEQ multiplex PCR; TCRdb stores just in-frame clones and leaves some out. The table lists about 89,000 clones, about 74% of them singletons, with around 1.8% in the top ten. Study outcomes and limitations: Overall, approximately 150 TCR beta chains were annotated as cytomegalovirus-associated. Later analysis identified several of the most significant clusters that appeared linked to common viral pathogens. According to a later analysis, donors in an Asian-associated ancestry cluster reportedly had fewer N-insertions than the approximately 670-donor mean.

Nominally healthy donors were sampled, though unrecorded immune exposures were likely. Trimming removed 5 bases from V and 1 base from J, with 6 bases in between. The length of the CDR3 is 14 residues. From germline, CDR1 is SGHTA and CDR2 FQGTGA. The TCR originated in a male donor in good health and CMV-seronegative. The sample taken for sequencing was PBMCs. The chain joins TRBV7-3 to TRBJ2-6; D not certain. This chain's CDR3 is CASSLSSGANVLTF. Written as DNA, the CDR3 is TGTGCCAGCAGCCTCTCTTCTGGGGCCAACGTCCTGACTTTC.